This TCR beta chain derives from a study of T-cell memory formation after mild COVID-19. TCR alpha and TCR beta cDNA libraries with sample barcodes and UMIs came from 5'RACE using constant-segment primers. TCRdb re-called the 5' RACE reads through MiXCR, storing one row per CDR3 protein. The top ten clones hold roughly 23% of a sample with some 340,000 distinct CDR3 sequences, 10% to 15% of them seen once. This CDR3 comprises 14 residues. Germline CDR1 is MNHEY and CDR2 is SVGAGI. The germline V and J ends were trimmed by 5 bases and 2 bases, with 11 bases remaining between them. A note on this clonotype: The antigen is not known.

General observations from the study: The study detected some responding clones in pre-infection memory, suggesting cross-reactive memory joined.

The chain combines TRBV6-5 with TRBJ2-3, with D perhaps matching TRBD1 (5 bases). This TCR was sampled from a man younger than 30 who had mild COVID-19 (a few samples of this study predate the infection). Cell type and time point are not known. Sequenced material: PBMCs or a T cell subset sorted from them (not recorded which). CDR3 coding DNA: TGTGCCAGCAGTCCCGACAGACACACAGATACGCAGTATTTT. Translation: CASSPDRHTDTQYF.